This TCR beta chain was sequenced during a study of graft-versus-host responses after intestinal transplantation. Looking at the study overall: Every recipient underwent anti-thymocyte globulin induction, then tacrolimus and steroids for roughly 3 years.

Study conclusions and caveats: GvH clones turned up in recipient marrow; some had shown up first in ileum or blood. Within the allografts of patients who had graft-donor T cell macrochimerism, graft-versus-host to host-versus-graft clonal ratios were high.

As for this clone: Its antigen is unidentified.

Produced via immunoSEQ multiplex PCR; TCRdb's table is partial and in-frame only. The table has around 76,000 clones, 90% to 95% seen once. The germline V gene encodes CDR1 KGHSH and CDR2 LQKENI. CDR3 length: 15 residues. Trimming cost V 0 bases and J 2 bases; bases outside gene matches: 3. The sequence was collected from a human donor who received an intestinal transplant. This material consisted of unstimulated CD8+ T cells sorted from spleen or lymph node cells, taken before intestinal transplant. This sequence joins TRBV18 and TRBJ2-7; the match to TRBD1 covers 8 bases. CDR3 residues: CASSPPKTGAYEQYF. The CDR3 DNA reads as TGTGCCAGCTCACCACCGAAGACAGGGGCCTACGAGCAGTACTTC.